This passage covers 7 T cell receptor beta chains from one sample sequenced in a study of blood T cell repertoires in COVID-19. Clones were read by immunoSEQ multiplex PCR, and TCRdb kept only the in-frame ones, dropping some. Altogether roughly 100,000 clones are present, over 80% being singletons, with the ten largest covering around 2%. Sequencing was performed on peripheral blood. These receptors came from a human donor with active COVID-19. The donor label of this sample is uncertain.

V is TRBV3-1 (or the pseudogene TRBV3-2) and J is TRBJ2-5; D gene unclear. The CDR3 sequence is 15 residues long. Germline V gene data show CDR1 as LGHDT and CDR2 as YNNKEL (reference sequence). Trimming cost V 0 bases and J 5 bases, with 13 bases left between them. The CDR3 loop is CASSQDSSSMETQYF. The CDR3 DNA follows: TGTGCCAGCAGCCAAGACAGTAGCAGTATGGAGACCCAGTACTTC.

The chain employs TRBV5-4 and TRBJ1-2; D gene uncertain. Per germline, CDR1 SGHNT and CDR2 YYREEE (reference sequence). Trimming removed 3 bases from V and 12 bases from J, with 21 bases in between. The CDR3 covers 14 residues. CDR3 in amino acids: CASSSRGAGLVDTF. Written as DNA, the CDR3 is TGTGCCAGCAGCTCCCGGGGAGCAGGACTGGTCGACACCTTC.

This clone occurred a few times. V gene TRBV2 combines with J gene TRBJ2-7, with TRBD1 identical over 7 bases. Germline V gene data show CDR1 as SNHLY and CDR2 as FYNNEI. This CDR3 spans 14 amino acids. The ends lost 5 bases at V and 5 bases at J; junction bases unmatched: 9. As DNA, the CDR3 is TGTGCCAGCAGTCAGGACAGGTGGGAAGACGAGCAGTACTTC. It encodes CASSQDRWEDEQYF. Variable domain in full (rest from reference TRBV2 and TRBJ2-7): EPEVTQTPSHQVTQMGQEVILRCVPISNHLYFYWYRQILGQKVEFLVSFYNNEISEKSEIFDDQFSVERPDGSNFTLKIRSTKLEDSAMYFCASSQDRWEDEQYFGPGTRLTVT.

The genes are TRBV4-2 and TRBJ1-5; D remains ambiguous. Between the trimmed V and J ends, which lost 0 bases and 7 bases, there was a span of 7 bases. Germline V gives CDR1 LGHNA, CDR2 YNFKEQ. This CDR3 has 13 amino acids. CDR3 protein: CASSQDPLQPQHF. In nucleotides, the CDR3 is TGTGCCAGCAGCCAAGATCCTCTCCAGCCCCAGCATTTT.

This chain joins TRBV25-1 and TRBJ1-2; D perhaps matches TRBD1 (6 bases). CDR1 MGHDK and CDR2 SYGVNS come from the germline V gene. CDR3 length: 12 residues. Trimming took 5 bases from V and 6 from J, leaving 10 bases between them. CDR3 in amino acids: CASSRTANGYTF. Here the CDR3 DNA reads TGTGCCAGCAGTAGGACAGCCAATGGCTACACCTTC.

The chain carries TRBV18 and TRBJ2-6, with a possible D match to TRBD1 (6 bases). V gave up 2 bases and J gave up 0 bases, with 17 bases separating them. Looked up from germline, CDR1 is KGHSH and CDR2 is LQKENI. The CDR3 has 19 residues. CDR3 DNA: TGTGCCAGCTCACCAATCTGGGCAGGGACACCCTCTGGGGCCAACGTCCTGACTTTC. Translating it yields CASSPIWAGTPSGANVLTF.

This clone has just one count. The V call is TRBV5-1, the J call TRBJ2-2, with 13 bases lining up with TRBD2. This CDR3 contains 16 residues. Germline CDR1 and CDR2: SGHRS and YFSETQ. J was trimmed by 5 bases and V by 3 bases; bases with no gene match: 4. The CDR3 spells CASSSGLAGETGELFF. CDR3 DNA sequence: TGCGCCAGCAGCTCCGGACTAGCGGGAGAGACCGGGGAGCTGTTTTTT.